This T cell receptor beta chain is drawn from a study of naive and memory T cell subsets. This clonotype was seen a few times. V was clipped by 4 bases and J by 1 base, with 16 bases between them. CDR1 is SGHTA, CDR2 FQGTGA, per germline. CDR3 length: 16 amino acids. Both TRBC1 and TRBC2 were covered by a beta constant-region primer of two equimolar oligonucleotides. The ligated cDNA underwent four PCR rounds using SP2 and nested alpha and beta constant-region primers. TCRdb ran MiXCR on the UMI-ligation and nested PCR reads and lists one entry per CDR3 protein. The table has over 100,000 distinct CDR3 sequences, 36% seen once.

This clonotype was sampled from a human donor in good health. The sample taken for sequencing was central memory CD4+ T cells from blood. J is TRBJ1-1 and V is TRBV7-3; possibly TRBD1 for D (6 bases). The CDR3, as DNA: TGTGCCAGCAGCTCGATCCCCGGGACACCGAACACTGAAGCTTTCTTT. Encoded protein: CASSSIPGTPNTEAFF.